This TCR beta chain was retrieved from a study of T cell clonotyping in hematopoietic cell transplantation. Libraries were prepared by immunoSEQ multiplex PCR; TCRdb keeps only in-frame clonotypes and omits some of them. This table holds approximately 25,000 clones, nearly 97% found once. V lost 5 bases to trimming and J lost 9 bases; unmatched junction nucleotides: 16. Germline CDR1 MDHEN, CDR2 SYDVKM. CDR3 length equals 17 residues. As regards this clone: The antigen remains unidentified.

Whole-study findings and limits: Cells were unsorted, so CD4 and CD8 contributions were not separated. At the given depth, recipient repertoires were over 95% de novo clonotypes.

The chain joins TRBV28 to TRBJ2-1; 10 bases fit TRBD1. This receptor was taken from a man aged 45-65 years in good health. Some clones in this sample may be carry-over from other donors' samples. Source material: peripheral blood mononuclear cells. The CDR3 DNA reads TGTGCCAGCAGTCCTTCGACAGGGGGCGAACCGCCGGGTGAGCAGTTCTTC. It is translated as CASSPSTGGEPPGEQFF.